The clone carrying this T cell receptor (beta chain) was picked up one time. Antigen: not known. Germline V lookup: CDR1 SGHNT, CDR2 YENEEA. The CDR3 contains 15 residues. The V end lost 2 bases, the J end lost 0 bases, and 10 bases lay between the germline ends. Only in-frame clones appear in the TCRdb table, and some are missing; sequencing was by immunoSEQ multiplex PCR. Of 250,000 or so clones listed, roughly nine tenths are singletons. The source of the sample is a study of Ad26.COV2.S vaccination and SARS-CoV-2 variants. Sample treatment: about 20 received Ad26.COV2.S at low or high dose, single or two shots; about 5 received placebo; per-sample allocation not given. Specimen acquisition occurred on day 63 following the initial vaccine or placebo injection. As its vector, the vaccine had Ad26, which expressed Wuhan-strain SARS-CoV-2 spike. Study results and caveats: Placebo recipients trailed vaccine recipients in spike-specific TCR breadth.

The TCR comes from a person aged 18-65 years who received the Ad26.COV2.S COVID-19 vaccine or a placebo. The sequencing here drew on peripheral blood, taken in a trial of Ad26.COV2.S vaccine versus placebo. The genes are TRBV11-3 and TRBJ1-1; D is possibly TRBD1 (6 bases). The CDR3 loop reads CASSLNGGLNTEAFF. DNA of the CDR3: TGTGCCAGCAGCTTAAATGGGGGCCTGAACACTGAAGCTTTCTTT.